Below are 4 T cell receptor beta chains sequenced from a single sample in a study of blood T cell repertoires in COVID-19. Clones were read by immunoSEQ multiplex PCR, and TCRdb kept only the in-frame ones, dropping some. This table holds fewer than 140,000 clones, 70% to 80% found once. The material sequenced was peripheral blood. The receptors come from a man older than 75 with COVID-19, enrolled during active disease.

Regarding this clone: At one end the junction does not follow the germline gene, possibly because of a read error. The rearrangement uses TRBV3-1 (or the pseudogene TRBV3-2) and TRBJ1-6, with a weak D call TRBD1 (5 bases). The germline V gene encodes CDR1 LGHDT and CDR2 YNNKEL (reference sequence). The CDR3 extends over 16 amino acids. The CDR3 protein is CASSQGRRGHNSPLHF. CDR3 coding DNA: TGTGCCAGCAGTCAAGGCAGGCGGGGACATAATTCACCCCTCCACTTT.

The genes are TRBV5-1 and TRBJ1-1; TRBD1 might be the D (6 bases). Germline V gene lookup returns CDR1 SGHRS and CDR2 YFSETQ. V was pared by 4 bases and J by 1 base, with 11 bases between. The CDR3 has 14 residues. The CDR3 bases are TGCGCCAGCAGCCTCAGCAGGGGGAACACTGAAGCTTTCTTT. Protein: CASSLSRGNTEAFF.

Notes on this clone: Compared with germline, one end of the junction differs, possibly owing to a read error. V usage is TRBV15 and J usage is TRBJ2-3; D is uncertain. CDR3 size: 13 residues. CDR1 is LNHNV, CDR2 YYDKDF, per germline (reference sequence). The CDR3 DNA reads as TGTGCCACCAGCAGAGATCGATCTGCAGCTGAGGATTTT. Protein product: CATSRDRSAAEDF.

The chain has TRBV29-1 and TRBJ2-1; 10 bases are shared with TRBD2. This CDR3 is built from 17 residues. V lost 3 bases and J lost 0; bases outside the gene matches: 8. CDR1 and CDR2 (germline): SQVTM, ANQGSEA. The CDR3 sequence is CSVDLAGAESSYNEQFF. Here the CDR3 DNA reads TGCAGCGTTGATCTAGCGGGAGCTGAGAGCTCCTACAATGAGCAGTTCTTC.